Here is one T cell receptor (beta chain) with its context. The data derive from a study of control samples from healthy donors and cancer patients. Germline V gene sequence: CDR1 SQVTM, CDR2 ANQGSEA. V was shortened by 4 bases and J by 5 bases, with 21 bases between the two germline ends. The CDR3 loop spans 15 amino acids. Produced via immunoSEQ multiplex PCR; TCRdb's table is partial and in-frame only. Of about 120,000 clones in the sample, approximately 88% are singletons; the top ten hold around 40%. This chain uses TRBV29-1 with TRBJ2-7; D may match TRBD1 or TRBD2 (5 bases each). This receptor was identified in a man in his fifties or sixties in good health. What was sequenced was blood. The CDR3 sequence: CSVVSGTRLRDEQYF. The CDR3 region has the DNA TGCAGCGTTGTATCAGGGACCCGACTCAGGGACGAGCAGTACTTC.